The following is a T cell receptor beta chain sequence with its context. The antigen is unknown. This sample is drawn from a study of PD-1 blockade in mismatch repair-deficient tumors. The overall study: All were previously treated, progressing patients with 11 to 13 mismatch repair-deficient cancer types. Study-level points and caveats: Rapid post-treatment expansion, then contraction, generally preceding radiologic response, marked tumor-resident clones.

Every patient had mismatch repair deficiency by PCR or immunohistochemistry. The TCR-sequenced patients were a few responders to pembrolizumab. Clones were sequenced by immunoSEQ multiplex PCR, and TCRdb holds only the in-frame ones, with some missing. The sample yields 65,000 to 80,000 clones, about 72% seen once. V gave up 3 bases and J gave up 5 bases; unmatched junction bases: 7. CDR1 SGDLS and CDR2 YYNGEE come from the germline V gene. This CDR3 is 16 amino acids long. This clonotype originated in an adult with mismatch repair-deficient cancer. The specimen was peripheral blood, collected 2 weeks after starting pembrolizumab. V usage is TRBV9 and J usage is TRBJ2-1, with 11 bases lining up with TRBD1. This CDR3 reads CASSGAGTGGHNEQFF. CDR3 bases: TGTGCCAGCAGCGGCGCCGGGACAGGGGGTCACAATGAGCAGTTCTTC.